Presented here are 28 T cell receptor beta chains from one specimen sequenced in a study of CD4+ T cells in melanoma (dated by TCRdb to 2022 to 2024). Receptor libraries were prepared by the immunoSEQ multiplex PCR assay. Entries here come from immuneACCESS through TCRdb and include only in-frame sequences with V and J called. Some clones fail to appear in such tables; in the studies checked, an unresolved V gene covers under half of the shortfall, and the cause of the remainder is unknown. The sample table shows over 130,000 clones, and about 93% are seen once. The ten largest clones take up about 1.6% of the sample. Every receptor here comes from a human donor with melanoma.

The CDR3 protein is CASSLQRNTEAFF. In DNA form, the CDR3 reads TGTGCCAGCAGCCTCCAAAGGAACACTGAAGCTTTCTTT. V usage is TRBV7-2 and J usage is TRBJ1-1; D remains ambiguous. The CDR3 length is 13 residues. V was cut by 5 bases and J by 1 base, with 8 bases left in between. The germline V gene encodes CDR1 SGHTA and CDR2 FQGNSA.

The rearrangement uses TRBV9 and TRBJ2-1; tentative D call: TRBD2 (6 bases). CDR1 and CDR2 (germline): SGDLS, YYNGEE. Trimming shortened V by 4 bases and J by 3 bases, and 11 bases separated the two germline ends. This CDR3 region has 14 residues. The CDR3 nucleotides read TGTGCCAGCAGCCCACTGACTAGCTACAATGAGCAGTTCTTC. Translation: CASSPLTSYNEQFF.

This chain links TRBV15 with TRBJ1-4; 8 bases match TRBD1. The trim removed 5 bases at V and 7 bases at J, leaving 3 bases unmatched. This CDR3 has 13 amino acids. The V gene's germline CDR1 is LNHNV and CDR2 YYDKDF (reference sequence). CDR3 residues: CATSGQGSEKLFF. The CDR3 coding sequence is TGTGCCACCAGCGGACAGGGTAGTGAAAAACTGTTTTTT.

The chain is built from TRBV19 and TRBJ1-3; a weak D match, TRBD1 (5 bases). The germline V gene encodes CDR1 LNHDA and CDR2 SQIVND (reference sequence). The CDR3 runs to 14 residues. The ends were cut back, 8 bases at V and 2 bases at J, with 13 bases in the middle. The CDR3 DNA sequence: TGTGCCAGTGGGGACCGTCGAGCTGGAAACACCATATATTTT. Its translation: CASGDRRAGNTIYF.

V is TRBV18 and J is TRBJ1-2; D is unresolved. This CDR3 is 14 amino acids long. V lost 2 bases to trimming and J lost 4 bases, with 11 bases between them. Germline CDR1 reads KGHSH; CDR2 reads LQKENI. CDR3: CASSPSAESYGYTF. In nucleotides, the CDR3 is TGTGCCAGCTCACCAAGTGCAGAGAGCTATGGCTACACCTTC.

The V and J genes are TRBV2 and TRBJ2-5; the match to TRBD2 covers 11 bases. Trimming removed 4 bases from V and 4 bases from J; junction bases left unmatched: 14. The CDR3 length is 18 residues. Per germline, CDR1 SNHLY and CDR2 FYNNEI. In nucleotides, the CDR3 is TGTGCCAGCAGTGCCCTCCGGGGTAGCGGGGGGGCCGGAGAGACCCAGTACTTC. Amino acid sequence: CASSALRGSGGAGETQYF.

The chain carries TRBV7-6 and TRBJ1-6; 8 bases match TRBD1. The germline gives CDR1 SGHVS, CDR2 FNYEAQ. The CDR3 loop spans 16 amino acids. The V gene end was trimmed by 0 bases and the J gene end by 7 bases; junction bases not matched to a gene: 5. In nucleotides, the CDR3 is TGTGCCAGCAGCTTAGCGCCGACAGGGGTCAATTCACCCCTCCACTTT. As protein: CASSLAPTGVNSPLHF.

The chain combines TRBV21-1 with TRBJ2-7; the DNA was not used to check the table's D call, TRBD2. TRBV21-1 is described as a pseudogene. This CDR3 is built from 14 residues. CDR3 sequence (DNA): TGTGCCAGCACCCTAGAGTCTGAGCCCATCCGGAGTGACTTC. Its protein product is CASTLESEPIRSDF.

The rearrangement uses TRBV5-4 and TRBJ1-2; the D gene is possibly TRBD1 (6 bases). With 4 bases removed from V and 4 bases from J, the gap between germline ends came to 17 bases. Germline CDR1 and CDR2: SGHNT and YYREEE (reference sequence). This CDR3 region has 15 residues. The CDR3 spells CASSQGGGRAYGYTF. The DNA of the CDR3 is TGTGCCAGCAGCCAAGGTGGGGGGCGCGCCTATGGCTACACCTTC.

This sequence joins TRBV30 and TRBJ2-1; D is possibly TRBD2 (6 bases). The germline CDR1 and CDR2 sequences are GTSNPN and SVGIG (reference sequence). Between the trimmed V and J ends, which lost 0 bases and 7 bases, there was a span of 13 bases. The CDR3 consists of 14 residues. CDR3 DNA: TGTGCCTGGAGTGTACGGGGGTCCGGGAATGAGCAGTTCTTC. This translates into CAWSVRGSGNEQFF.

This clone was seen once. The rearrangement uses TRBV5-1 and TRBJ1-5, with TRBD1 matching 8 bases. The J segment lost 0 bases and the V segment lost 7 bases, leaving 9 bases of the junction unmatched. The CDR3 loop spans 16 amino acids. In germline, CDR1 is SGHRS, CDR2 YFSETQ. The CDR3 loop is CASAAGTGGSNQPQHF. As DNA, the CDR3 is TGCGCCAGCGCGGCGGGAACAGGGGGTAGCAATCAGCCCCAGCATTTT.

The chain combines TRBV18 with TRBJ2-2; D ambiguous. Trimming stripped 3 bases from V and 0 bases from J, with 5 bases between. The germline V gene encodes CDR1 KGHSH and CDR2 LQKENI. CDR3 length equals 14 residues. CDR3 nucleotides: TGTGCCAGCTCACCCGCAACGAACACCGGGGAGCTGTTTTTT. Its protein product is CASSPATNTGELFF. Full variable domain (rest looked up from reference TRBV18 and TRBJ2-2): NAGVMQNPRHLVRRRGQEARLRCSPMKGHSHVYWYRQLPEEGLKFMVYLQKENIIDESGMPKERFSAEFPKEGPSILRIQQVVRGDSAAYFCASSPATNTGELFFGEGSRLTVL.

The rearrangement uses TRBV30 and TRBJ1-1, with a tentative D call TRBD1 (5 bases). In germline, CDR1 is GTSNPN, CDR2 SVGIG (reference sequence). V was cut by 7 bases and J by 0 bases, with 15 bases left in between. CDR3 size: 14 residues. CDR3 bases: TGTGCCTTTAGGGACCGGGGTTTGAACACTGAAGCTTTCTTT. It translates to CAFRDRGLNTEAFF. The variable domain in full, completed from reference TRBV30 and TRBJ1-1, reads SQTIHQWPATLVQPVGSPLSLECTVEGTSNPNLYWYRQAAGRGLQLLFYSVGIGQISSEVPQNLSASRPQDRQFILSSKKLLLSDSGFYLCAFRDRGLNTEAFFGQGTRLTVV.

CDR3 loop: CASSLRGFDTEAFF. The DNA of the CDR3 is TGTGCCAGCAGTTTACGGGGGTTCGACACTGAAGCTTTCTTT. The gene calls are TRBV27 and TRBJ1-1; D perhaps matches TRBD1 (5 bases). Trimming shortened V by 2 bases and J by 3 bases, and 10 bases separated the two germline ends. In germline, CDR1 is MNHEY, CDR2 SMNVEV (reference sequence). The CDR3 has 14 amino acids.

The chain combines TRBV7-2 with TRBJ2-7, with D tentatively TRBD1 (6 bases). Germline V gives CDR1 SGHTA, CDR2 FQGNSA. V was clipped by 2 bases and J by 6 bases, with 23 bases between them. This CDR3 contains 17 residues. CDR3 bases: TGTGCCAGCAGCTTATTCCCACAGGGTATAGTGTCCACCGAGCAGTACTTC. Translating it yields CASSLFPQGIVSTEQYF.

A single count supports this clone. The chain couples TRBV5-4 to TRBJ2-7; 7 bases are shared with TRBD1. This CDR3 spans 13 amino acids. Germline CDR1 reads SGHNT; CDR2 reads YYREEE (reference sequence). J gave up 5 bases and V 5 bases, and 7 bases lay outside the gene matches. CDR3 in amino acids: CASSTGTENEQYF. DNA of the CDR3: TGTGCCAGCAGTACCGGGACAGAGAACGAGCAGTACTTC.

The chain couples TRBV5-1 to TRBJ2-3; the D gene is possibly TRBD2 (6 bases). Trimming removed 0 bases from V and 3 bases from J, with 14 bases in between. Germline CDR1 is SGHRS and CDR2 is YFSETQ. The CDR3 length is 16 residues. CDR3 residues: CASSLGGLISTDTQYF. The DNA of the CDR3 is TGCGCCAGCAGCTTGGGGGGACTTATATCGACAGATACGCAGTATTTT.

The chain combines TRBV5-1 with TRBJ2-3; 10 bases map to TRBD2. CDR1 and CDR2 (germline): SGHRS, YFSETQ. The CDR3 totals 17 residues. V gave up 0 bases and J gave up 4 bases; unmatched junction bases: 8. Here the CDR3 DNA reads TGCGCCAGCAGCTTGGGGTCGGGGACTAGCGCCGCAGATACGCAGTATTTT. This sequence encodes CASSLGSGTSAADTQYF.

Points on this clone: The same CDR3 also results from other DNA sequences found in this sample. This rearrangement joins TRBV2 to TRBJ2-5; 10 nucleotides match TRBD1. This CDR3 contains 12 residues. Germline values: CDR1 SNHLY, CDR2 FYNNEI. Germline trimming cut 6 bases from V and 5 bases from J; bases unmatched to any gene: 0. The CDR3 protein is CASRDRGETQYF. CDR3 DNA sequence: TGTGCCAGCAGGGACAGGGGGGAGACCCAGTACTTC.

The table lists this clone with a count of one. This chain uses TRBV5-8 with TRBJ2-7, with D perhaps being TRBD1 or TRBD2 (5 bases each). Germline-derived CDR1 and CDR2 are SGHTS and YDEGEE. The CDR3 consists of 14 residues. V gave up 3 bases and J gave up 6 bases, with 16 bases separating them. CDR3 in amino acids: CASSYLSAGSEQYF. In nucleotides, the CDR3 is TGTGCCAGCAGCTACCTCTCCGCAGGGAGCGAGCAGTACTTC.

The chain carries TRBV5-1 and TRBJ2-7; 9 positions match TRBD1. CDR3 length: 16 amino acids. In germline, CDR1 is SGHRS, CDR2 YFSETQ. V shed 2 bases and J 2 bases; nucleotides not matched to a gene: 8. The CDR3 DNA follows: TGCGCCAGCAGCTTCGATCCGGGACAGGGCCCCTACGAGCAGTACTTC. Amino acid sequence: CASSFDPGQGPYEQYF.

The count of this clone is one. The chain combines TRBV4-1 with TRBJ1-4, with no clear D. CDR1 is MGHRA, CDR2 YSYEKL, per germline. The length of the CDR3 is 15 residues. V lost 4 bases and J 0 bases, leaving 9 bases between the germline ends. The CDR3 protein is CASSPPGSTNEKLFF. The CDR3 nucleotides are TGCGCCAGCAGCCCACCCGGGTCAACTAATGAAAAACTGTTTTTT.

The chain has TRBV5-4 and TRBJ2-3, with TRBD2 matching 10 bases. The CDR3 has 16 residues. V lost 4 bases, J lost 0 bases, and 5 bases stayed unmatched. Germline CDR1 and CDR2: SGHNT and YYREEE (reference sequence). CDR3 coding DNA: TGTGCCAGCAGCCCGGGACTAGCGTATAGCACAGATACGCAGTATTTT. Its translation: CASSPGLAYSTDTQYF.

The chain has TRBV19 and TRBJ1-5; 10 positions agree with TRBD1. CDR1 is LNHDA, CDR2 SQIVND, per germline (reference sequence). This CDR3 is built from 19 residues. With 4 bases clipped from V and 3 bases from J, the junction kept 15 bases outside the gene matches. CDR3 nucleotides: TGTGCCAGTAGTAGTAGGGATCTTGACAGGGGGCCGCCCAATCAGCCCCAGCATTTT. Residues: CASSSRDLDRGPPNQPQHF.

The gene calls are TRBV2 and TRBJ2-1, with 7 nucleotides matching TRBD2. The CDR3 runs 12 residues. Germline lookup yields CDR1 SNHLY and CDR2 FYNNEI. After removal of 4 bases from V and 12 bases from J, the junction contained 6 bases not matched to a gene. The CDR3: CASSGGGTMQFF. DNA of the CDR3: TGTGCCAGCAGTGGGGGTGGGACTATGCAGTTCTTC.

On this clone: Germline and junction disagree at one end, which may indicate a read error. The chain has TRBV18 and TRBJ2-1; D not resolved. The CDR3 runs to 14 residues. Germline assignment: CDR1 KGHSH and CDR2 LQKENI. CDR3 sequence: CASAPPGSYNEQFF. DNA of the CDR3: TGTGCCAGCGCACCCCCGGGCTCCTACAATGAGCAGTTCTTC. The full variable domain, completed using reference TRBV18 and TRBJ2-1, is NAGVMQNPRHLVRRRGQEARLRCSPMKGHSHVYWYRQLPEEGLKFMVYLQKENIIDESGMPKERFSAEFPKEGPSILRIQQVVRGDSAAYFCASAPPGSYNEQFFGPGTRLTVL.

The rearrangement links TRBV19 to TRBJ2-3; D uncertain. Trimming removed 1 base from V and 8 bases from J, with 10 bases in between. This CDR3 spans 13 amino acids. Germline loops: CDR1 LNHDA, CDR2 SQIVND (reference sequence). In DNA, the CDR3 is TGTGCCAGTAGTATAGGTCCCTCTGGTACGCAGTATTTT. Protein sequence: CASSIGPSGTQYF.

This rearrangement joins TRBV5-1 to TRBJ2-4; no clear D. The germline gives CDR1 SGHRS, CDR2 YFSETQ. The CDR3 is 16 residues long. V lost 0 bases and J lost 0, with 10 bases in between. Written as DNA, the CDR3 is TGCGCCAGCAGCTTGGCAGCTGGATCAGCCAAAAACATTCAGTACTTC. This encodes CASSLAAGSAKNIQYF.